The entry below describes one T cell receptor (beta chain). Its antigen is unidentified. Sampling of bone marrow took place during active disease in every patient. This library used about 400 ng RNA and molecular barcoded adaptors spanning alpha/delta and beta/gamma chains. TCRdb passed the reads through MiXCR, listing each CDR3 protein once. The sample includes over 50,000 distinct CDR3 sequences, about 19% seen only once; the top ten take over 13%. This entry comes from a study of read filtering for tumor transcriptome and immune sequencing. For the study at large: 8 or 9 patients were R-ISS I, more than 15 were R-ISS II, 7 were R-ISS III. After DNase treatment, RNA was made into whole-transcriptome libraries.

Study results and caveats: This fraction held mixed bone marrow immune cells after CD138-negative sorting.

The CDR3 has 17 amino acids. Germline CDR1 reads KGHSH; CDR2 reads LQKENI. Trimming took 3 bases from V and 9 from J, leaving 27 bases between them. This receptor was obtained from a donor aged 40 or older with multiple myeloma. The chain employs TRBV18 and TRBJ2-7; D tentatively reads TRBD1 or TRBD2 (5 bases each). Sequencing input: a population of CD138-negative cells sorted from bone marrow. CDR3 residues: CASSPTSTGQEALAQYF. CDR3 bases: TGTGCCAGCTCACCCACGTCAACGGGGCAGGAAGCGCTCGCGCAGTACTTC.